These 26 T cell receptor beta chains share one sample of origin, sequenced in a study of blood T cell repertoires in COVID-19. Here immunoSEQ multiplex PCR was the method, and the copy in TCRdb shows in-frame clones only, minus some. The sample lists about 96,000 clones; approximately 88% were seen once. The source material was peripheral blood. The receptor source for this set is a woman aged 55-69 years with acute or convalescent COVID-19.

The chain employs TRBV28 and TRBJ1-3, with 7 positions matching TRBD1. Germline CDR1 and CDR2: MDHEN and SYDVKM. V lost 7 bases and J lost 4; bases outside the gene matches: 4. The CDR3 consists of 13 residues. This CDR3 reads CASMAGGGNTIYF. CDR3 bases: TGTGCCAGCATGGCAGGGGGGGGAAACACCATATATTTT. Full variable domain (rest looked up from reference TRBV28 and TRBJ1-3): DVKVTQSSRYLVKRTGEKVFLECVQDMDHENMFWYRQDPGLGLRLIYFSYDVKMKEKGDIPEGYSVSREKKERFSLILESASTNQTSMYLCASMAGGGNTIYFGEGSWLTVV.

The CDR3 bases are TGTGCCTGGAGTCCCGGGACAGTAACCACCTACGAGCAGTACTTC. This codes for CAWSPGTVTTYEQYF. The rearrangement links TRBV30 to TRBJ2-7; 7 nucleotides line up with TRBD1. CDR3 length: 15 residues. Per germline, CDR1 GTSNPN and CDR2 SVGIG (reference sequence). Unmatched junction bases numbered 9, after V lost 2 bases and J lost 2 bases.

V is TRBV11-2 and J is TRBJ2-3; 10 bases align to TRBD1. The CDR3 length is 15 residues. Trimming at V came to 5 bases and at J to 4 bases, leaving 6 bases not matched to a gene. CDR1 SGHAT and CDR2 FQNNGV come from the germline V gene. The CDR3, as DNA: TGTGCCAGCAGCCTCGACAGGGGGCAAGCAGATACGCAGTATTTT. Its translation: CASSLDRGQADTQYF.

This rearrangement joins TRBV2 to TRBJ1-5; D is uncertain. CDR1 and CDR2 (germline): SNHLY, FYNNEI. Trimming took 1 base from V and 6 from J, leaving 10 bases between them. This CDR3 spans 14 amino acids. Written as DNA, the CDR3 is TGTGCCAGCAGTGAAGGGGCGCTCACTCAGCCCCAGCATTTT. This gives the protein CASSEGALTQPQHF.

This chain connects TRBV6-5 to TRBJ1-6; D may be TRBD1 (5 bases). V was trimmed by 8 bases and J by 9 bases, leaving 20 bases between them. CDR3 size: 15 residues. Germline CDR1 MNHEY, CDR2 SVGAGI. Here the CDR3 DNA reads TGTGCCAGCCGAGGGACTCCAGTCGAAGGTTCACCCCTCCACTTT. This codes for CASRGTPVEGSPLHF.

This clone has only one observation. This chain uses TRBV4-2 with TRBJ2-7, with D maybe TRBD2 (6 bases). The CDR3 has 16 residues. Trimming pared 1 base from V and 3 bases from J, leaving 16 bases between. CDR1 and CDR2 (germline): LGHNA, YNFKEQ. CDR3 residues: CASSQGRLVNRYEQYF. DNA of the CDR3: TGTGCCAGCAGCCAAGGCAGACTAGTGAATCGCTACGAGCAGTACTTC.

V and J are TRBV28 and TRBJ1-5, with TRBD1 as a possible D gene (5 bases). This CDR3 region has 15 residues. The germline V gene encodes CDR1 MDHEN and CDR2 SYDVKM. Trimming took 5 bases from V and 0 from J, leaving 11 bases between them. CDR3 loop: CASSRTSYSNQPQHF. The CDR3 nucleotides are TGTGCCAGCAGTCGGACATCCTATAGCAATCAGCCCCAGCATTTT.

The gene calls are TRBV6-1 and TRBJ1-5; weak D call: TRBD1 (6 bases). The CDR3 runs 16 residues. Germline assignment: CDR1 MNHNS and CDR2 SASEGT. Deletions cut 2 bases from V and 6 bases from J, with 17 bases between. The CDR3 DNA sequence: TGTGCCAGCAGTGAACCTCCCGGGGGGGCGTCTCAGCCCCAGCATTTT. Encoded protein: CASSEPPGGASQPQHF.

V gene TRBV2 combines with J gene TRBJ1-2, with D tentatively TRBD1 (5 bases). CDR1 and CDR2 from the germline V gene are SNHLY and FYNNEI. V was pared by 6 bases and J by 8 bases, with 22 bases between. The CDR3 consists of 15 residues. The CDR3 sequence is CASSVARQNSWGYTF. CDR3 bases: TGTGCCAGCAGCGTCGCCCGACAGAACTCTTGGGGCTACACCTTC.

CDR3 DNA sequence: TGCGCCAGCAGACCCTCAGACTCCTACAATGAGCAGTTCTTC. Protein sequence: CASRPSDSYNEQFF. The rearrangement links TRBV5-1 to TRBJ2-1, with D unresolved. The CDR3 consists of 14 residues. CDR1 is SGHRS, CDR2 YFSETQ, per germline. Trimming pared 5 bases from V and 0 bases from J, leaving 9 bases between. Based on the CDR3 plus reference TRBV5-1 and TRBJ2-1, the full variable domain is KAGVTQTPRYLIKTRGQQVTLSCSPISGHRSVSWYQQTPGQGLQFLFEYFSETQRNKGNFPGRFSGRQFSNSRSEMNVSTLELGDSALYLCASRPSDSYNEQFFGPGTRLTVL.

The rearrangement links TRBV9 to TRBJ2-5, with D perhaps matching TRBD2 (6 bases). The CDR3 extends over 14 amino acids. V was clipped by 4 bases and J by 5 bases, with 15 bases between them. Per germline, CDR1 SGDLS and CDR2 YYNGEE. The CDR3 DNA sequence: TGTGCCAGCAGCCGCTCTACGGGGAGGGAGACCCAGTACTTC. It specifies CASSRSTGRETQYF.

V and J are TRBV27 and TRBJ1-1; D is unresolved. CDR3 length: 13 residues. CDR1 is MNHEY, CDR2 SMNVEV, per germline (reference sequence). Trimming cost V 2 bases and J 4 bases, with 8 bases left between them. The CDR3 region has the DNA TGTGCCAGCAGTTTAGGAGCTGGCACTGAAGCTTTCTTT. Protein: CASSLGAGTEAFF.

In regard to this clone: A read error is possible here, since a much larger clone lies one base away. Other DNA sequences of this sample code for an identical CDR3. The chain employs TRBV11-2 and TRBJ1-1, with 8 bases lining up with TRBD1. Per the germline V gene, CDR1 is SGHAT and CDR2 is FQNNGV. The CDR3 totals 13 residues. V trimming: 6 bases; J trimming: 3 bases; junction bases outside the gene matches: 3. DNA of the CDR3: TGTGCCAGCAGTTTGGACAGGGACACTGAAGCTTTCTTT. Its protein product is CASSLDRDTEAFF.

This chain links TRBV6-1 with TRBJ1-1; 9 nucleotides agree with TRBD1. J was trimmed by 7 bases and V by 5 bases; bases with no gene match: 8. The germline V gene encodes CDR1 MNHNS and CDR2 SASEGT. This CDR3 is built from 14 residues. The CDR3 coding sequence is TGTGCCAGCAGTTGGGGACAGGGATTTGGTGAAGCTTTCTTT. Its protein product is CASSWGQGFGEAFF.

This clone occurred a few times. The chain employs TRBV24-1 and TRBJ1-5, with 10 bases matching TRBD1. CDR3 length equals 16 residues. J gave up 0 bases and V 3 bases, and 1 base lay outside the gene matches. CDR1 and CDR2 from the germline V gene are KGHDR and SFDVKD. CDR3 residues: CATSDRDRGSNQPQHF. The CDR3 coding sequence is TGTGCCACCAGTGATCGGGACAGGGGTAGCAATCAGCCCCAGCATTTT.

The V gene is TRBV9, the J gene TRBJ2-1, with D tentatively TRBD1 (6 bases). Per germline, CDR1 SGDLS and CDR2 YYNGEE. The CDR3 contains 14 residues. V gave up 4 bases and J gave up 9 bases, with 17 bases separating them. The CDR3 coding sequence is TGTGCCAGCAGCAGGAAGGGACATTCTATTGAGCAGTTCTTC. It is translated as CASSRKGHSIEQFF.

The CDR3 here is CASSFEDRTNSPLHF. The CDR3 DNA sequence: TGTGCCAGCAGTTTTGAGGACAGGACCAATTCACCCCTCCACTTT. This chain connects TRBV6-5 to TRBJ1-6, with 7 nucleotides matching TRBD1. Germline V gene data show CDR1 as MNHEY and CDR2 as SVGAGI. The CDR3 has 15 residues. The J segment lost 7 bases and the V segment lost 4 bases, leaving 7 bases of the junction unmatched.

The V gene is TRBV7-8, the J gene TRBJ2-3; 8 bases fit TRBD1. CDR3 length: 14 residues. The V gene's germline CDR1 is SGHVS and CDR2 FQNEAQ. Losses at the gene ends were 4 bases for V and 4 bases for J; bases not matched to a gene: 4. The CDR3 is CASSSTGGADTQYF. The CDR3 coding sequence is TGTGCCAGCAGCTCAACAGGGGGTGCAGATACGCAGTATTTT.

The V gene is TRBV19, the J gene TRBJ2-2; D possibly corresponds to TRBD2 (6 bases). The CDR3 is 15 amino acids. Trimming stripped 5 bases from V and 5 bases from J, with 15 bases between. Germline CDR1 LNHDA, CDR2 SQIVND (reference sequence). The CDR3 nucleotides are TGTGCCAGTAGTCCCCTCCTGGGGGGAACCGGGGAGCTGTTTTTT. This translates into CASSPLLGGTGELFF. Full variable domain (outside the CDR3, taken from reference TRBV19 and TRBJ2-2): DGGITQSPKYLFRKEGQNVTLSCEQNLNHDAMYWYRQDPGQGLRLIYYSQIVNDFQKGDIAEGYSVSREKKESFPLTVTSAQKNPTAFYLCASSPLLGGTGELFFGEGSRLTVL.

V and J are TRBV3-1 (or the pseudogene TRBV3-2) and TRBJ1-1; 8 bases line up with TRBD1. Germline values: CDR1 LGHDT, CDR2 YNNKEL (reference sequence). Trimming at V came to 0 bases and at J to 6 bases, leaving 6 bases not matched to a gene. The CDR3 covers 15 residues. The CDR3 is CASSQDLAGGSEAFF. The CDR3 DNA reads TGTGCCAGCAGCCAAGATCTGGCAGGGGGCTCTGAAGCTTTCTTT.

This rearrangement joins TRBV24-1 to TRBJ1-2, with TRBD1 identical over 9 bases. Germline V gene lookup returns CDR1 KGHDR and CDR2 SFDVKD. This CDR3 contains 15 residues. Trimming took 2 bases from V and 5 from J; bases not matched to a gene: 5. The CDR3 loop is CATSDSPTGGYGYTF. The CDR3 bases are TGTGCCACCAGTGATTCCCCGACAGGGGGGTATGGCTACACCTTC.

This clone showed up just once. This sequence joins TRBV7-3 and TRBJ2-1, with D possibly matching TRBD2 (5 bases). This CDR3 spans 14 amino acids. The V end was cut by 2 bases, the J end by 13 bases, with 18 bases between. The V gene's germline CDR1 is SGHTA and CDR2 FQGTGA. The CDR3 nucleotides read TGTGCCAGCAGCTTAGAAAGGACTCTTAGATGTCAGTTCTTC. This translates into CASSLERTLRCQFF.

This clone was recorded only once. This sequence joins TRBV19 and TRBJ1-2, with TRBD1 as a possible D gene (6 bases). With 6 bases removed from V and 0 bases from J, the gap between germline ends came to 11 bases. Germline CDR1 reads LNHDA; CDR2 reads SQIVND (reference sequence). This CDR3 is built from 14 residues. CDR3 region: CASRDSPANYGYTF. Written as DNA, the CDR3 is TGTGCCAGTAGGGACAGCCCCGCTAACTATGGCTACACCTTC.

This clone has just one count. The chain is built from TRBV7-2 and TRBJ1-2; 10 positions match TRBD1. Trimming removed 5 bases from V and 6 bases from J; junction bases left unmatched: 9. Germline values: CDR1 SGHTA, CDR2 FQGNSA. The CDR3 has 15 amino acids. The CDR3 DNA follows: TGTGCCAGCAGCGCGTCGACAGGGGGCCTAGATGGCTACACCTTC. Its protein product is CASSASTGGLDGYTF.

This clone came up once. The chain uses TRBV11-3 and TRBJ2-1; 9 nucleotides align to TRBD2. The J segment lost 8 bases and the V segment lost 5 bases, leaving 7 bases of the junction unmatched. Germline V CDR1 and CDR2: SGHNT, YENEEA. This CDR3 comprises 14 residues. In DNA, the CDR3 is TGTGCCAGCAGCGTCGGCGGGGGGGCGTATGAGCAGTTCTTC. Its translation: CASSVGGGAYEQFF.

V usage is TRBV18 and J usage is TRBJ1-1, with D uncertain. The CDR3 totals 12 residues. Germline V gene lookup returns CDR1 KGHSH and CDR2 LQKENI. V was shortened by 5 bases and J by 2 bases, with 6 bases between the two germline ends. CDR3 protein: CASSAANTEAFF. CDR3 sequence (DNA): TGTGCCAGCTCAGCGGCTAACACTGAAGCTTTCTTT.